Listed below are T cell receptor beta chains from one sample, sequenced in a study of cytomegalovirus exposure and HLA in healthy donors. The protocol was immunoSEQ multiplex PCR, while the TCRdb copy is restricted to in-frame clones and leaves out a portion. The sample has around 95,000 clones; nearly 80% are singletons. Specimen: PBMCs. These receptors all come from a woman between 40 and 50 years old in good health and CMV-seropositive. CDR3s include the opening cysteine and the closing phenylalanine or tryptophan. The order of the fields is CDR3 DNA, CDR3 protein, J gene, D gene, V gene, clone size. D genes are given only for firm matches. Rows give clone size only sometimes, using once, few, many, or a class for an expanded clone.

TGTGCCAGCAGTTCCCAGGGGACCTCGATAGATACGCAGTATTTT,CASSSQGTSIDTQYF,TRBJ2-3,.,TRBV28,.
TGTGCCACCGACCGGGATGCCTCCTACGAGCAGTACTTC,CATDRDASYEQYF,TRBJ2-7,.,TRBV28,.
TGTGCCAGTAGTGGAAAACAGGGGAGCTCCTACAATGAGCAGTTCTTC,CASSGKQGSSYNEQFF,TRBJ2-1,TRBD1,TRBV19,.
TGTGCCAGCAGCTTGATGGGACTAGAACCCTACAATGAGCAGTTCTTC,CASSLMGLEPYNEQFF,TRBJ2-1,TRBD2,TRBV5-6,.
TGTGCCTGGTCTGCCGGGGGAAACTATGGCTACACCTTC,CAWSAGGNYGYTF,TRBJ1-2,.,TRBV30,.
TGTGCCAGCAGTTATTCCGGGACAGGCAGCACAGATACGCAGTATTTT,CASSYSGTGSTDTQYF,TRBJ2-3,TRBD1,TRBV6-5,.
TGTGCCAGTAGTATCCAGGACAGTTCGGCCTACGAGCAGTACTTC,CASSIQDSSAYEQYF,TRBJ2-7,.,TRBV19,.
TGTGCCAGCAATCGGGAGACAGATAGCTACGAGCAGTACTTC,CASNRETDSYEQYF,TRBJ2-7,.,TRBV2,.
TGCAGCGTTGGAAAAGCGGGAGGGAGCTCCTACAATGGGCAGTTCTTC,CSVGKAGGSSYNGQFF,TRBJ2-1,TRBD2,TRBV29-1,once
TGTGCCAGCAGTTTCTTAGCGGGAACCGGGGAGCTGTTTTTT,CASSFLAGTGELFF,TRBJ2-2,TRBD2,TRBV6-5,.
TGTGCCAGCAGTGCCAAACAGGGGGCGGCCTACAATGAGCAGTTCTTC,CASSAKQGAAYNEQFF,TRBJ2-1,TRBD1,TRBV6-1,.
TGTGCCAGCAGTTTCCGGGACAGGGCGGCTGGGGCCAACGTCCTGACTTTC,CASSFRDRAAGANVLTF,TRBJ2-6,TRBD1,TRBV27,.
TGTGCCAGTAGTATCAACGTGGGACATACCTATAGCAATCAGCCCCAGCATTTT,CASSINVGHTYSNQPQHF,TRBJ1-5,.,TRBV19,.
TGTTCCTCGGAAGGCCAGGGTTGGACTGAAGCTTTCTTT,CSSEGQGWTEAFF,TRBJ1-1,.,TRBV7-9,.
TGTGCCAGCAGTCCTAGCGGGAGCATCCACGAGCAGTACTTC,CASSPSGSIHEQYF,TRBJ2-7,TRBD2,TRBV6-1,.
TGTGCCACCAGCAGAGATCCAGGGGCAGATACGCAGTATTTT,CATSRDPGADTQYF,TRBJ2-3,.,TRBV15,.
TGCGCCAGCAGCCAGCCCTTCCTTGCGGGAGCGGCAGATACGCAGTATTTT,CASSQPFLAGAADTQYF,TRBJ2-3,TRBD2,TRBV4-1,.
TGTGCCAGTAGTCACGGCAGGGGCGGGTACGAGCAGTACTTC,CASSHGRGGYEQYF,TRBJ2-7,.,TRBV19,.
TGCGCCAGCAGCTTGAAGCGGGAGAAGAATTCACCCCTCCACTTT,CASSLKREKNSPLHF,TRBJ1-6,.,TRBV5-1,.
TGTGCCAGCAGCTTGGCCGGGATCGTGGGTGAGCAGTTCTTC,CASSLAGIVGEQFF,TRBJ2-1,.,TRBV5-4,.
TGTGCCAGCAGTCGGACTAGCGGCCCACAAGAGACCCAGTACTTC,CASSRTSGPQETQYF,TRBJ2-5,TRBD2,TRBV6-1,.
TGTGCCAGCAGCGGGTTGGGCTTAAATGAAAAACTGTTTTTT,CASSGLGLNEKLFF,TRBJ1-4,.,TRBV5-6,.
TGTGCCAGCAGTTACATGGGGGCCACTGAAGCTTTCTTT,CASSYMGATEAFF,TRBJ1-1,.,TRBV6-5,once
TGCGCCAGCAGCCCTCCCGCCTTCACGCTGACAGGGCTCTACGAGCAGTACTTC,CASSPPAFTLTGLYEQYF,TRBJ2-7,TRBD1,TRBV5-1,.
TGTGCCAGCAGCCCATTAGCGGGAGCGTCCTACAATGAGCAGTTCTTC,CASSPLAGASYNEQFF,TRBJ2-1,TRBD2,TRBV7-3,.
TGTGCCAGCAATTATAACACTGAGGGAGAAGCTTTCTTT,CASNYNTEGEAFF,TRBJ1-1,.,TRBV2,.
TGTGCCAGCAGCTTATTAGACAGGGGCTCGTGGTATGGCTACACCTTC,CASSLLDRGSWYGYTF,TRBJ1-2,TRBD1,TRBV11-2,.
TGTGCCAGCACTAAAAGCGGACGTGAAGAGACCCAGTACTTC,CASTKSGREETQYF,TRBJ2-5,.,TRBV28,.